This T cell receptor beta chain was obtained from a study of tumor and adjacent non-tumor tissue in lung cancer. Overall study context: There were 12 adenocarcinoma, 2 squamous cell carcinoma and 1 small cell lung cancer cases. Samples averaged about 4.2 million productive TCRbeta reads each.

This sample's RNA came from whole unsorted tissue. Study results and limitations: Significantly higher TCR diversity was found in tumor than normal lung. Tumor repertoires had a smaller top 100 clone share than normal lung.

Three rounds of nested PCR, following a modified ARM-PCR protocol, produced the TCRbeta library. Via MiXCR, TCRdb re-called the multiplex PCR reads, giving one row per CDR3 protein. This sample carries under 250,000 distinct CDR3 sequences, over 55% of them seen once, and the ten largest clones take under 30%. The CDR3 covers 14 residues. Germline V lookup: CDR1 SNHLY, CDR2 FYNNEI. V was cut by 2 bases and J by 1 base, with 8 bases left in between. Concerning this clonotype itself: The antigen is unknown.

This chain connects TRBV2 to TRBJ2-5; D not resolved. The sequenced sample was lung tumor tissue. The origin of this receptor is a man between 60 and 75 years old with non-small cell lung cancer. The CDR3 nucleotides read TGTGCCAGCAGTGAACTAACGGTCCAAGAGACCCAGTACTTC. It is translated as CASSELTVQETQYF.